This T cell receptor (beta chain) was captured by sequencing in a study of OX40 agonist ivuxolimab in advanced cancers. At the level of the study: The patients' treatment was ivuxolimab, an agonistic anti-OX40 (CD134) antibody. A male proportion of just over 80% was recorded, with mean age roughly 60 years and range roughly 20 to 85.

Clones were read by immunoSEQ multiplex PCR, and TCRdb kept only the in-frame ones, dropping some. The data show more than 45,000 clones, approximately 80% seen once. Germline CDR1 SGHDT, CDR2 YYEEEE. This CDR3 is 14 amino acids long. V was cut by 2 bases and J by 2 bases, with 10 bases left in between. This chain connects TRBV5-6 to TRBJ1-2; weak D call: TRBD1 (6 bases). The material was CD4+ or CD8+ T cells sorted from blood, obtained in a trial of the OX40 agonist ivuxolimab. The receptor was isolated from an adult with an advanced solid tumor such as melanoma, head and neck, liver or kidney cancer. CDR3 coding DNA: TGTGCCAGCAGCTTTTTCGACAGGAACTATGGCTACACCTTC. Translating gives CASSFFDRNYGYTF.